This TCR beta chain came from a study of blood T cell repertoires in COVID-19. Sequenced by immunoSEQ multiplex PCR; TCRdb stores in-frame clones only, minus some. The data show roughly 110,000 clones, approximately 81% seen once. Sequenced sample: peripheral blood. The clonotype originates from a human donor in a cohort sampled during active COVID-19.

CDR3 sequence: CASSDSRRTVLSEDYGYTF. The DNA for the CDR3 is TGTGCCAGCAGTGACTCGCGGAGGACGGTATTATCTGAGGACTATGGCTACACCTTC. This chain uses TRBV6-4 with TRBJ1-2; D unclear. Trimming removed 0 bases from V and 3 bases from J, with 23 bases in between. The CDR3 covers 19 residues. In germline, CDR1 is MRHNA, CDR2 SNTAGT.